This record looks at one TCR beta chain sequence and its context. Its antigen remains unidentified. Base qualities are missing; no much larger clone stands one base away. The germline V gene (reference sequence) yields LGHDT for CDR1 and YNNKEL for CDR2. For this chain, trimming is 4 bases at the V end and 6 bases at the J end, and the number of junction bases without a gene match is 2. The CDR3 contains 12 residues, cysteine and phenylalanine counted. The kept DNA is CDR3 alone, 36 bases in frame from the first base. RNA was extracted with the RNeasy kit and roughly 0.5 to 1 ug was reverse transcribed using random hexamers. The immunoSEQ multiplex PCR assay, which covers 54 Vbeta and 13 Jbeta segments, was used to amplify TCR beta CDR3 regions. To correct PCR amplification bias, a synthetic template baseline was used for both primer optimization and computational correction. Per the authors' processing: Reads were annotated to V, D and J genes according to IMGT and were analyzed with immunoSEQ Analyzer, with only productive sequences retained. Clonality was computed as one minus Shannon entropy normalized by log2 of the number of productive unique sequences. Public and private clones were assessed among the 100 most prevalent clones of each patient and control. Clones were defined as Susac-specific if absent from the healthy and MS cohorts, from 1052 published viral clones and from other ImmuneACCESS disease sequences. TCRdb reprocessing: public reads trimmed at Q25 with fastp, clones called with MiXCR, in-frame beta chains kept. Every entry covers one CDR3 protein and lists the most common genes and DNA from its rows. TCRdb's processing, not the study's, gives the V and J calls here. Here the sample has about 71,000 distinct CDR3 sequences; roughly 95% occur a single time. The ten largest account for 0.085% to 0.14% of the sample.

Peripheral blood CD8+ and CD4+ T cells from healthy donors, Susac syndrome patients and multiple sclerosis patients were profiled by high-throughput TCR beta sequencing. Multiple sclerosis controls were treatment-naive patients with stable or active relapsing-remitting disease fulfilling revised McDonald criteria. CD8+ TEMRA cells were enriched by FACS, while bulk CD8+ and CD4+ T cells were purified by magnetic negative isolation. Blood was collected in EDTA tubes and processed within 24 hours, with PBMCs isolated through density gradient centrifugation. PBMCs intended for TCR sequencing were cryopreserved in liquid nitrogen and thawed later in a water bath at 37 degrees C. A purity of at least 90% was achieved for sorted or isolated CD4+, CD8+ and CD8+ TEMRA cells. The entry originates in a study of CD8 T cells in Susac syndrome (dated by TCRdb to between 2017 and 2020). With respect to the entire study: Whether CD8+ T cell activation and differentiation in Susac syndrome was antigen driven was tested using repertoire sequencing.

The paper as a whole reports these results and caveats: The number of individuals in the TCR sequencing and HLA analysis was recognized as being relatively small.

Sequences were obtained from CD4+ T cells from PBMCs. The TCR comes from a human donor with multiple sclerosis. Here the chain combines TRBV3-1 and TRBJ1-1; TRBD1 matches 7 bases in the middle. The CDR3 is CASSRTGAEAFF. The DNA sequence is TGTGCCAGCAGCCGGACAGGCGCTGAAGCTTTCTTT.